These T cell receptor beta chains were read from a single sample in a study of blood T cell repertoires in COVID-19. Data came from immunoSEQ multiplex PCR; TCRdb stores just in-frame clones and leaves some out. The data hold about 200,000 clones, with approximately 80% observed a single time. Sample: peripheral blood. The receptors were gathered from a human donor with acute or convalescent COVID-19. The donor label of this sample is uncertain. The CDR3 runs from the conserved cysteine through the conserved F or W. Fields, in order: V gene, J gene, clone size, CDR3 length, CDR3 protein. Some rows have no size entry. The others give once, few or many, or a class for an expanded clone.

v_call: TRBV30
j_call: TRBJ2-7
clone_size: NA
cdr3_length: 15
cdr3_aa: CAWRGVTSGRGEQYF

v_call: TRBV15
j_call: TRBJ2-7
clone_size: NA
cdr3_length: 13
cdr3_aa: CATSRDHSYEQYF

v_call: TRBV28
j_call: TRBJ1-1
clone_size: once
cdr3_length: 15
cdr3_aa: CASSPIGGGVTEAFF

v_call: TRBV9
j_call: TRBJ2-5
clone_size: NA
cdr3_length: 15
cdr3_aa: CASSVGASGKETQYF

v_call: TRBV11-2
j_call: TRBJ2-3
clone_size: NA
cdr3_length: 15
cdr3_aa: CASSLTGDMRDTQYF

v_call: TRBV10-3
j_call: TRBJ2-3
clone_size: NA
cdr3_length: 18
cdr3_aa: CAIRGGQGASGETDTQYF

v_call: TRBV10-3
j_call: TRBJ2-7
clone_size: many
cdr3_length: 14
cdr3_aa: CAISPGQGGYEQYF

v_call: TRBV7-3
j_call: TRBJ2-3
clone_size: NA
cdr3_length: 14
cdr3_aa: CASSLRDSRDTQYF

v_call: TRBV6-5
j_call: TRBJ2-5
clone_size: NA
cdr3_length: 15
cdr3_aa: CASRSTSGSQETQYF

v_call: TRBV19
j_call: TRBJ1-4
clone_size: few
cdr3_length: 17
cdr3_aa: CASSRGDTGVTNEKLFF

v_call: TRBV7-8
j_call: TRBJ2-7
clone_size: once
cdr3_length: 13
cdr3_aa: CASSPGVTYEQYF

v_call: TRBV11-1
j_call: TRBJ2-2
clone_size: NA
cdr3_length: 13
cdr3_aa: CASSRKLAGELFF

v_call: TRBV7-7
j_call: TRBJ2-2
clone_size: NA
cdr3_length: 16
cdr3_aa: CASSLGGATNTGELFF

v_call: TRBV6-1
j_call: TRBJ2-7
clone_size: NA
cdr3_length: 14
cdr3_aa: CASSEAGAIYEQYF

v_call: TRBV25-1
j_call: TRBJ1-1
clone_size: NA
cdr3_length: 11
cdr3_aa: CASSEVAKAFF

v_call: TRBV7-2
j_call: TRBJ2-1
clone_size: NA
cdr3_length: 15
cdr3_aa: CASSWMAGGGYEQFF

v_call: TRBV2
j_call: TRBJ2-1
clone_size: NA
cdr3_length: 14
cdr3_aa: CASSAIATYNEQFF

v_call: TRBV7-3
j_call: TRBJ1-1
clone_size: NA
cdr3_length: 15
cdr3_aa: CASSLLPGARTEAFF

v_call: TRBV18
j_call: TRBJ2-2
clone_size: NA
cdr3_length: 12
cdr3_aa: CASSPQTGELFF

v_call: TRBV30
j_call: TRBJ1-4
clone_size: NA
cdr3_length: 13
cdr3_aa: CACTTVVNEKLFF

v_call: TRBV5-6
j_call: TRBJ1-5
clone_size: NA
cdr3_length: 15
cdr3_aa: CASSPSGYTNQPQHF

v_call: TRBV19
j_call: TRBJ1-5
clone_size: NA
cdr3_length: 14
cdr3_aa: CASSAGSSNQPQHF

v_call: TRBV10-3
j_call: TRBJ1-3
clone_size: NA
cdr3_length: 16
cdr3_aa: CAIDQGGENSGNTIYF

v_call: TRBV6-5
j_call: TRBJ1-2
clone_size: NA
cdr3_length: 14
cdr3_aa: CASSYGQGGYGYTF

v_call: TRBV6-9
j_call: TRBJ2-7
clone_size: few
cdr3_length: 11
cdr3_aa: CASLTSYEQYF

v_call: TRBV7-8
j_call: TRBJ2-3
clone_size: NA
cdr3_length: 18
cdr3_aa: CASSLRSLGGIGTDTQYF

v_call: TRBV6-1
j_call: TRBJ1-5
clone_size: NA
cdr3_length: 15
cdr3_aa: CASSETLSSNQPQHF

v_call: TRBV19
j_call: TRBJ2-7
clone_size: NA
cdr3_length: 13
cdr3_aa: CASSLGQGDEQYF

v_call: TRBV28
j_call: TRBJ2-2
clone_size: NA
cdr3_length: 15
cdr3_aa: CASSSRDLRTGELFF

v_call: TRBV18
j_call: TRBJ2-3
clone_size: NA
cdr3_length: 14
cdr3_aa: CASSPVLATDTQYF

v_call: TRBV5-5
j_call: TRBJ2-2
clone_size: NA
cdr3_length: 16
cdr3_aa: CASSSLQGSVTGELFF

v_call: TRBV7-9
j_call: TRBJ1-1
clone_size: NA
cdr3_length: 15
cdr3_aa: CASSPRSGGRTEAFF

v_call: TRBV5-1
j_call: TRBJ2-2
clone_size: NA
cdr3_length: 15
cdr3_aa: CASSWGLAEGRELFF

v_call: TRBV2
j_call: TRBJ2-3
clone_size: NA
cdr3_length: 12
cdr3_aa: CASTTDTDTQYF

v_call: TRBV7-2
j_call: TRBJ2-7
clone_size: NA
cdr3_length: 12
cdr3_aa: CASSFIPHEQYF

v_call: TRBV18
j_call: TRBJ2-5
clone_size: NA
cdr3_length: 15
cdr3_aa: CASSLTTGGRETQYF

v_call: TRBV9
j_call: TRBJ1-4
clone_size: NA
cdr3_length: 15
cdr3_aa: CASSVGAKRGEKLFF

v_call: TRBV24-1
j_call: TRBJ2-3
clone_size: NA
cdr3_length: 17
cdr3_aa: CATSVPRIAISTDTQYF

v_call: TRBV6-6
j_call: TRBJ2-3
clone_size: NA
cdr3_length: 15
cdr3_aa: CATKQGVGSTDTQYF

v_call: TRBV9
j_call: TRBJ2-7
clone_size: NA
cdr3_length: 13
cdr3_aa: CASSAGLAEGQYF

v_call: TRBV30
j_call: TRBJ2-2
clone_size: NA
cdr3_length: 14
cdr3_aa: CAWRTSGNTGELFF

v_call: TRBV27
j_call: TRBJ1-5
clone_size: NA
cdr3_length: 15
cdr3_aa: CASSFGGRGNQPQHF

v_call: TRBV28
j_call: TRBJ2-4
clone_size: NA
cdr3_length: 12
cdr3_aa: CASSLNLNIQYF

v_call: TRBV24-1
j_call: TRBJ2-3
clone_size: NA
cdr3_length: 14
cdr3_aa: CATSLQGGADTQYF

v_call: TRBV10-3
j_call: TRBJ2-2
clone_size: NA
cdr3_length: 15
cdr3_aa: CAISEGRVNTGELFF

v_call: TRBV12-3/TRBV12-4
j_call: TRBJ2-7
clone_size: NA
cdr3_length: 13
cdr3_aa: CASSSSGRGEQYF

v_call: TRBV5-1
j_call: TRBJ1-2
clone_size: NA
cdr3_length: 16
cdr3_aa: CASSLHPTGGDYGYTF

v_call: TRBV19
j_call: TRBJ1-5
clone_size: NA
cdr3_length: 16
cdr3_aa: CASSIIGTGINQPQHF

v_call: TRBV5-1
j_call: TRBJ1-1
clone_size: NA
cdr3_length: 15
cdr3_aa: CASSLATGQNTEAFF

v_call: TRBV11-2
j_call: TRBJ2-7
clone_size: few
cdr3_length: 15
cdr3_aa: CASSFASGPSYEQYF

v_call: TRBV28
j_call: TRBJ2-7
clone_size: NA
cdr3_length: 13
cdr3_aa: CASRGGGAYEQYF

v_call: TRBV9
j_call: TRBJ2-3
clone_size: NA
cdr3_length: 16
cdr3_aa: CASSVGRGSTTDTQYF

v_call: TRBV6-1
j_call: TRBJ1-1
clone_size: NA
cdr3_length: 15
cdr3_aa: CASSETVTANTEAFF

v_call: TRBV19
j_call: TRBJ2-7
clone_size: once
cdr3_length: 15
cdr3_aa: CASSMKREGPYEQYF